This T cell receptor beta chain was found in a study of T-cell memory formation after mild COVID-19. Background on the study: TCR clusters showed largely donor specificity.

Constant-segment primers and 5'RACE yielded cDNA libraries for TCR alpha and TCR beta, each carrying sample barcodes and UMIs. TCRdb re-derived calls from the 5' RACE reads in MiXCR, one entry per CDR3 protein. The profile shows 65,000 to 90,000 distinct CDR3 sequences, 13% of them singletons. A remark on this clonotype: Its specificity is unknown.

Germline V lookup: CDR1 MNHNS, CDR2 SASEGT. CDR3 length: 17 residues. The germline V and J ends were trimmed by 2 bases and 1 base, with 12 bases remaining between them. Findings and caveats of the study: Certain responding clones were present in pre-infection memory, suggesting participation of cross-reactive memory. The CD4+ clones that contracted clustered mainly within CM and EM, and the CD8+ clones concentrated in EMRA.

This TCR came from a man between 18 and 35 years old who had mild COVID-19 (a few samples of this study predate the infection). Cell type and time point are not known. The sample taken for sequencing was PBMCs or a T cell subset sorted from them (not recorded which). This chain links TRBV6-1 with TRBJ1-6; no clear D. As DNA, the CDR3 is TGTGCCAGCAGTGAATTGGGGAAAACTTCCTATAATTCACCCCTCCACTTT. Translation: CASSELGKTSYNSPLHF.